The next 5 T cell receptor beta chains were all read from a single sample in a study of graft-versus-host responses after intestinal transplantation. For these TCRs, the target antigens are not known. Sequenced by immunoSEQ multiplex PCR; TCRdb stores in-frame clones only, minus some. This repertoire shows about 85,000 clones, roughly 87% found once; its top ten account for roughly a sixth. The specimen was unstimulated CD8+ T cells sorted from spleen or lymph node cells, collected before intestinal transplant. The source is a human donor who received an intestinal transplant.

This chain joins TRBV4-1 and TRBJ1-1; D is possibly TRBD1 (6 bases). V was trimmed by 4 bases and J by 2 bases, leaving 14 bases between them. The CDR3 extends over 15 amino acids. CDR1 and CDR2 (germline): MGHRA, YSYEKL. The CDR3: CASSRMWTDNTEAFF. CDR3 nucleotide sequence: TGCGCCAGCAGCCGGATGTGGACAGATAACACTGAAGCTTTCTTT.

The V and J genes are TRBV13 and TRBJ2-7; 10 bases match TRBD2. The CDR3 covers 15 residues. Germline V gene lookup returns CDR1 PRHDT and CDR2 FYEKMQ (reference sequence). The V gene end was trimmed by 4 bases and the J gene end by 4 bases; junction bases not matched to a gene: 7. The DNA for the CDR3 is TGTGCCAGCAGCTCCCTAGCGGGAGTAGAGTACGAGCAGTACTTC. Its translation is CASSSLAGVEYEQYF.

This chain connects TRBV7-9 to TRBJ2-7; 7 nucleotides line up with TRBD2. V trimming: 1 base; J trimming: 9 bases; junction bases outside the gene matches: 3. The CDR3 runs to 12 residues. Germline V CDR1 and CDR2: SEHNR, FQNEAQ (reference sequence). CDR3 region: CASSLGGGPQYF. The CDR3 bases are TGTGCCAGCAGCTTAGGCGGGGGTCCGCAGTACTTC.

The rearrangement uses TRBV4-1 and TRBJ2-7; a weak D match, TRBD1 (5 bases). The CDR3 runs to 15 residues. Germline V lookup: CDR1 MGHRA, CDR2 YSYEKL. The ends were cut back, 4 bases at V and 0 bases at J, with 13 bases in the middle. This CDR3 is CASSLQWGHSYEQYF. For the CDR3, the DNA is TGCGCCAGCAGCCTACAGTGGGGCCACTCCTACGAGCAGTACTTC.

The gene calls are TRBV6-5 and TRBJ2-3; TRBD1 agrees at 7 bases. Germline V CDR1 and CDR2: MNHEY, SVGAGI. Trimming took 5 bases from V and 0 from J; bases not matched to a gene: 5. The CDR3 extends over 15 amino acids. The CDR3 is CASSPSQGSTDTQYF. The CDR3 DNA reads as TGTGCCAGCAGTCCGTCACAGGGGAGCACAGATACGCAGTATTTT.